The 10 T cell receptor beta chains below come from one sample, sequenced in a study of Ad26.COV2.S vaccination and SARS-CoV-2 variants. Generated by immunoSEQ multiplex PCR, the TCRdb table keeps only in-frame clones and is missing some. The data contain about 480,000 clones, approximately 90% of them singletons. Documented treatment: roughly 20 received Ad26.COV2.S at low or high dose, single or two shots; about 5 received placebo; per-sample allocation not given. Collection of samples fell on day 63 after the first vaccine or placebo injection. Sequencing used peripheral blood, obtained in a trial of Ad26.COV2.S vaccine versus placebo. These receptors originate from a person aged 18-60 years who received the Ad26.COV2.S COVID-19 vaccine or a placebo.

This clone occurred a few times. V and J are TRBV27 and TRBJ1-2; D gene uncertain. The CDR3 length is 14 residues. V gave up 4 bases and J gave up 3 bases, with 12 bases separating them. Germline CDR1 reads MNHEY; CDR2 reads SMNVEV (reference sequence). Here the CDR3 DNA reads TGTGCCAGCAGTTCCTCGTACCTAGACTATGGCTACACCTTC. Its protein product is CASSSSYLDYGYTF.

A single count supports this clone. V and J are TRBV5-6 and TRBJ2-3; no firm D call. CDR3 length: 13 amino acids. Germline V CDR1 and CDR2: SGHDT, YYEEEE. V was pared by 0 bases and J by 1 base, with 3 bases between. CDR3 DNA sequence: TGTGCCAGCAGCTTGGTGGGCACAGATACGCAGTATTTT. Its translation: CASSLVGTDTQYF.

The chain links TRBV20-1 to TRBJ1-2; D is uncertain. The CDR3 extends over 11 amino acids. Germline lookup yields CDR1 DFQATT and CDR2 SNEGSKA (reference sequence). The germline V and J ends were trimmed by 2 bases and 10 bases, with 11 bases remaining between them. The CDR3 DNA reads TGCAGTGCTAGAAGATCGGCCCACTACACCTTC. This translates into CSARRSAHYTF.

The CDR3 sequence: CASSQDFIDTQYF. The CDR3 DNA follows: TGCGCCAGCAGCCAAGATTTCATAGATACGCAGTATTTT. The rearrangement links TRBV4-3 to TRBJ2-3; no definite D call. The CDR3 has 13 residues. Germline V gene lookup returns CDR1 LGHNA and CDR2 YSLEER. V gave up 0 bases and J gave up 5 bases, with 6 bases separating them.

The V call is TRBV19, the J call TRBJ1-2, with D perhaps TRBD1 (6 bases). V was clipped by 3 bases and J by 4 bases, with 18 bases between them. CDR1 is LNHDA and CDR2 is SQIVND in the germline V gene (reference sequence). This CDR3 is 16 amino acids long. The CDR3 spells CASSIQGAGVGYGYTF. CDR3 nucleotides: TGTGCCAGTAGTATCCAAGGTGCAGGGGTTGGCTATGGCTACACCTTC.

The gene calls are TRBV5-8 and TRBJ2-3, with 8 bases matching TRBD2. Per the germline V gene, CDR1 is SGHTS and CDR2 is YDEGEE. V lost 1 base to trimming and J lost 8 bases; unmatched junction nucleotides: 12. The CDR3 spans 16 residues. The CDR3: CASSLRSGGTRSTQYF. CDR3 sequence (DNA): TGTGCCAGCAGCTTGAGGTCGGGCGGGACTAGGTCTACGCAGTATTTT.

The chain joins TRBV30 to TRBJ1-1; D remains unclear. CDR3 size: 11 residues. Trimming pared 8 bases from V and 0 bases from J, leaving 7 bases between. Germline V gene sequence: CDR1 GTSNPN, CDR2 SVGIG (reference sequence). The CDR3 bases are TGTGCCCGCCGGATGAACACTGAAGCTTTCTTT. This encodes CARRMNTEAFF.

J is TRBJ1-1 and V is TRBV5-4, with 8 bases matching TRBD1. The CDR3 totals 14 residues. J lost 4 bases, V lost 4 bases, and 6 bases had no gene match. Germline CDR1 SGHNT, CDR2 YYREEE (reference sequence). The CDR3 loop reads CASSPDRAGTEAFF. As DNA, the CDR3 is TGTGCCAGCAGCCCGGACAGGGCGGGCACTGAAGCTTTCTTT.

This chain uses TRBV7-8 with TRBJ2-7; 10 positions match TRBD2. Germline CDR1 SGHVS, CDR2 FQNEAQ. This CDR3 has 15 amino acids. The trim removed 7 bases at V and 3 bases at J, leaving 9 bases unmatched. This chain's CDR3 is CASKSRLAGYYEQYF. The DNA of the CDR3 is TGTGCCAGCAAATCAAGACTAGCGGGCTACTACGAGCAGTACTTC.

The chain combines TRBV6-5 with TRBJ2-7, with 7 bases identical to TRBD2. The germline V gene encodes CDR1 MNHEY and CDR2 SVGAGI. This CDR3 is 14 amino acids long. With V trimmed by 6 bases and J by 2 bases, 7 bases remained unmatched. CDR3 amino acids: CASRIRGGTYEQYF. For the CDR3, the DNA is TGTGCCAGCAGAATTAGGGGAGGGACCTACGAGCAGTACTTC.